Below are 25 T cell receptor beta chains sequenced from a single sample in a study of T cell changes during pregnancy in multiple sclerosis. The repertoire was sequenced with immunoSEQ multiplex PCR; TCRdb's copy has only in-frame clones and lacks some. The repertoire holds about 48,000 clones, with roughly 92% as singletons. The sequenced sample was CD4+ T cells from peripheral blood mononuclear cells, obtained in the second trimester of pregnancy. The receptors originated from a female donor in good health, enrolled as a control in a pregnancy study.

This clone was seen a single time. The CDR3 region is CASSLVRQSSTDTQYF. CDR3 nucleotide sequence: TGCGCCAGCAGCTTGGTCCGACAGTCTAGCACAGATACGCAGTATTTT. The chain uses TRBV5-1 and TRBJ2-3; tentative D call: TRBD1 (5 bases). V gave up 0 bases and J gave up 0 bases, with 11 bases separating them. Per germline, CDR1 SGHRS and CDR2 YFSETQ. CDR3 size: 16 residues. The full variable domain, its missing parts supplied by reference TRBV5-1 and TRBJ2-3, is KAGVTQTPRYLIKTRGQQVTLSCSPISGHRSVSWYQQTPGQGLQFLFEYFSETQRNKGNFPGRFSGRQFSNSRSEMNVSTLELGDSALYLCASSLVRQSSTDTQYFGPGTRLTVL.

V and J are TRBV10-2 and TRBJ1-1, with D tentatively TRBD1 (5 bases). The ends were cut back, 3 bases at V and 2 bases at J, with 10 bases in the middle. Looked up from germline, CDR1 is WSHSY and CDR2 is SAAADI. The CDR3 runs 14 residues. The CDR3 sequence: CASSDQGVNTEAFF. DNA for the CDR3: TGCGCCAGCAGTGATCAGGGTGTAAACACTGAAGCTTTCTTT.

This clone was observed a single time. The chain has TRBV7-9 and TRBJ2-7; 9 bases are shared with TRBD1. The CDR3 sequence is 15 residues long. V trimming: 3 bases; J trimming: 5 bases; junction bases outside the gene matches: 8. From germline, CDR1 is SEHNR and CDR2 FQNEAQ (reference sequence). CDR3 sequence: CASSLLRDRVDEQYF. The CDR3 DNA follows: TGTGCCAGCAGCTTGCTCCGGGACAGGGTCGACGAGCAGTACTTC. Together with reference TRBV7-9 and TRBJ2-7, the CDR3 gives the full variable domain: DTGVSQNPRHKITKRGQNVTFRCDPISEHNRLYWYRQTLGQGPEFLTYFQNEAQLEKSRLLSDRFSAERPKGSFSTLEIQRTEQGDSAMYLCASSLLRDRVDEQYFGPGTRLTVT.

The chain links TRBV29-1 to TRBJ2-1; D gene uncertain. This CDR3 is built from 11 residues. Germline values: CDR1 SQVTM, CDR2 ANQGSEA. Between the trimmed V and J ends, which lost 4 bases and 5 bases, there was a span of 6 bases. Written as DNA, the CDR3 is TGCAGCGTTGCCCTTAACAATGAGCAGTTCTTC. This encodes CSVALNNEQFF.

V usage is TRBV28 and J usage is TRBJ2-3, with a weak D call TRBD2 (5 bases). Germline assignment: CDR1 MDHEN and CDR2 SYDVKM. CDR3 length: 13 residues. Trimming removed 5 bases at V and 4 bases at J, with 10 bases between. CDR3 sequence (DNA): TGTGCCAGCAGTGTGAGGGTCTCAGATACGCAGTATTTT. As protein: CASSVRVSDTQYF.

This rearrangement joins TRBV19 to TRBJ1-6, with D maybe TRBD1 (5 bases). The CDR3 has 12 residues. Per the germline V gene, CDR1 is LNHDA and CDR2 is SQIVND (reference sequence). Trimming cost V 4 bases and J 18 bases, with 16 bases left between them. CDR3: CASSTLSGRDHF. In DNA form, the CDR3 reads TGTGCCAGTAGTACGTTATCGGGGCGGGACCACTTT.

J is TRBJ2-1 and V is TRBV5-5; D perhaps matches TRBD2 (5 bases). The CDR3 runs 14 residues. Trimming stripped 0 bases from V and 12 bases from J, with 16 bases between. Germline V lookup: CDR1 SGHKS, CDR2 YYEKEE (reference sequence). The CDR3 nucleotides are TGTGCCAGCAGCTTGGTAGTCGTAGAGGGAGTGCAGTTCTTC. Its translation: CASSLVVVEGVQFF.

The chain combines TRBV2 with TRBJ2-1, with TRBD2 matching over 13 bases. V shed 3 bases, J shed 7 bases, and the junction held 3 bases outside the gene matches. The length of the CDR3 is 15 residues. Germline V gives CDR1 SNHLY, CDR2 FYNNEI. Here the CDR3 reads CASSETSGGRNEQFF. The CDR3 coding sequence is TGTGCCAGCAGTGAGACTAGCGGGGGGCGAAATGAGCAGTTCTTC.

The chain recombines TRBV6-1 with TRBJ2-7; 7 bases are a match to TRBD1. With V trimmed by 6 bases and J by 0 bases, 2 bases remained unmatched. This CDR3 is 13 amino acids long. Per the germline V gene, CDR1 is MNHNS and CDR2 is SASEGT. CDR3 residues: CASRGDSSYEQYF. Written as DNA, the CDR3 is TGTGCCAGCAGAGGGGACAGCTCCTACGAGCAGTACTTC.

V is TRBV2 and J is TRBJ2-1, with D tentatively TRBD2 (6 bases). Germline V lookup: CDR1 SNHLY, CDR2 FYNNEI. This CDR3 is built from 12 residues. CDR3 DNA: TGTGTCACCCAATTGAAGCGGGCGGAAGAGTTCTTC. Translated: CVTQLKRAEEFF.

This chain links TRBV15 with TRBJ2-3; TRBD1 matches at 8 bases. CDR1 LNHNV and CDR2 YYDKDF come from the germline V gene (reference sequence). With 8 bases clipped from V and 3 bases from J, the junction kept 7 bases outside the gene matches. This CDR3 has 14 residues. CDR3 region: CATGATGATDTQYF. The CDR3, as DNA: TGTGCCACCGGTGCGACAGGGGCAACAGATACGCAGTATTTT.

The count of this clone is one. The chain links TRBV5-8 to TRBJ1-1, with D possibly being TRBD1 (6 bases). The CDR3 length is 14 residues. The germline CDR1 and CDR2 sequences are SGHTS and YDEGEE. V lost 5 bases to trimming and J lost 4 bases, with 15 bases between them. The CDR3 reads CASRLQGVLTEAFF. DNA of the CDR3: TGTGCCAGCAGACTACAGGGTGTTCTCACTGAAGCTTTCTTT.

The gene calls are TRBV5-1 and TRBJ2-1; 10 bases fit TRBD2. The CDR3 is made up of 15 amino acids. In germline, CDR1 is SGHRS, CDR2 YFSETQ. After removal of 3 bases from V and 4 bases from J, the junction contained 4 bases not matched to a gene. CDR3 nucleotide sequence: TGCGCCAGCAGCTCCTTAGCGGGAGGATACAATGAGCAGTTCTTC. As protein: CASSSLAGGYNEQFF.

The rearrangement uses TRBV19 and TRBJ1-1; D gene uncertain. Germline V gene sequence: CDR1 LNHDA, CDR2 SQIVND (reference sequence). This CDR3 contains 14 residues. The V end lost 6 bases, the J end lost 4 bases, and 15 bases lay between the germline ends. The CDR3 reads CASRPWRSGTEAFF. In DNA form, the CDR3 reads TGTGCCAGTAGACCTTGGAGGTCAGGCACTGAAGCTTTCTTT.

V is TRBV5-1 and J is TRBJ2-2; D unresolved. The length of the CDR3 is 15 residues. Trimming pared 0 bases from V and 6 bases from J, leaving 12 bases between. Looked up from germline, CDR1 is SGHRS and CDR2 is YFSETQ. CDR3 in amino acids: CASSLANGFSGELFF. Here the CDR3 DNA reads TGCGCCAGCAGCTTGGCCAACGGTTTCTCCGGGGAGCTGTTTTTT.

V is TRBV10-1 and J is TRBJ2-5; TRBD1 agrees at 7 bases. Trimming at V came to 6 bases and at J to 4 bases, leaving 5 bases not matched to a gene. The CDR3 runs to 13 residues. Germline CDR1 and CDR2: WNHNN and SYGVQD (reference sequence). Here the CDR3 DNA reads TGCGCCAGCAGCACAGGGGATTTAGAGACCCAGTACTTC. It specifies CASSTGDLETQYF.

This clone was observed once. The chain links TRBV7-8 to TRBJ2-7; no clear D gene. This CDR3 has 16 amino acids. V gave up 2 bases and J gave up 3 bases, with 17 bases separating them. CDR1 and CDR2 (germline): SGHVS, FQNEAQ. The CDR3 spells CASSLMPPGFGYEQYF. The CDR3 region has the DNA TGTGCCAGCAGCTTAATGCCCCCCGGGTTCGGCTACGAGCAGTACTTC.

This sequence joins TRBV11-3 and TRBJ1-2; 8 nucleotides match TRBD1. Germline CDR1 reads SGHNT; CDR2 reads YENEEA. V was clipped by 3 bases and J by 7 bases; unmatched bases: 10. CDR3 length: 15 amino acids. CDR3 nucleotide sequence: TGTGCCAGCAGCTTTAAGGACAGGGCCTTGGGTGGCTACACCTTC. It yields the protein CASSFKDRALGGYTF.

The rearrangement joins TRBV28 to TRBJ1-2, with D maybe TRBD1 (6 bases). V lost 7 bases and J lost 6, with 15 bases in between. The CDR3 consists of 13 residues. From germline, CDR1 is MDHEN and CDR2 SYDVKM. Written as DNA, the CDR3 is TGTGCCAGCAAAGAACAGGGACGCGATGGCTACACCTTC. It encodes CASKEQGRDGYTF.

V and J are TRBV7-3 and TRBJ2-1; 7 bases are a match to TRBD1. Trimming took 4 bases from V and 4 from J; bases not matched to a gene: 10. The germline V gene encodes CDR1 SGHTA and CDR2 FQGTGA. The CDR3 contains 16 residues. CDR3 in amino acids: CASSSSGTVIYNEQFF. The DNA for the CDR3 is TGTGCCAGCAGCTCTTCCGGGACAGTCATTTACAATGAGCAGTTCTTC.

The chain carries TRBV15 and TRBJ1-4; TRBD1 is a possible D gene (5 bases). This CDR3 spans 15 amino acids. The V gene lost 0 bases and the J gene lost 4 bases, with 9 bases spanning the gap. Looked up from germline, CDR1 is LNHNV and CDR2 is YYDKDF (reference sequence). The CDR3 nucleotides read TGTGCCACCAGCAGAGATGTCCAGGGTAATGAAAAACTGTTTTTT. This encodes CATSRDVQGNEKLFF.

The gene calls are TRBV11-3 and TRBJ2-7; 9 positions match TRBD1. Losses at the gene ends were 2 bases for V and 5 bases for J; bases not matched to a gene: 10. Germline V gene sequence: CDR1 SGHNT, CDR2 YENEEA. This CDR3 has 16 amino acids. The CDR3 sequence is CASSLSLGTGRDEQYF. The CDR3 nucleotides read TGTGCCAGCAGCTTATCCCTCGGGACAGGGCGGGACGAGCAGTACTTC.

The gene calls are TRBV28 and TRBJ2-7, with 12 bases aligning to TRBD2. This CDR3 is built from 14 residues. Germline-derived CDR1 and CDR2 are MDHEN and SYDVKM. Trimming cost V 8 bases and J 6 bases; bases outside gene matches: 8. CDR3 amino acids: CASSLAGGPVEQYF. The CDR3, as DNA: TGTGCCAGCTCGCTAGCGGGGGGGCCGGTCGAGCAGTACTTC.

The genes are TRBV7-9 and TRBJ2-1; TRBD2 agrees at 11 bases. In germline, CDR1 is SEHNR, CDR2 FQNEAQ (reference sequence). The CDR3 is made up of 15 amino acids. V lost 4 bases to trimming and J lost 2 bases; unmatched junction nucleotides: 1. The CDR3 here is CASSSSGRTYNEQFF. CDR3 DNA sequence: TGTGCCAGCAGCTCTAGCGGGAGGACCTACAATGAGCAGTTCTTC.

This chain connects TRBV18 to TRBJ2-7; 9 bases agree with TRBD1. This CDR3 region has 14 residues. The J segment lost 4 bases and the V segment lost 2 bases, leaving 3 bases of the junction unmatched. Looked up from germline, CDR1 is KGHSH and CDR2 is LQKENI. Here the CDR3 reads CASSPSGTGYEQYF. For the CDR3, the DNA is TGTGCCAGCTCACCATCCGGGACAGGGTACGAGCAGTACTTC.